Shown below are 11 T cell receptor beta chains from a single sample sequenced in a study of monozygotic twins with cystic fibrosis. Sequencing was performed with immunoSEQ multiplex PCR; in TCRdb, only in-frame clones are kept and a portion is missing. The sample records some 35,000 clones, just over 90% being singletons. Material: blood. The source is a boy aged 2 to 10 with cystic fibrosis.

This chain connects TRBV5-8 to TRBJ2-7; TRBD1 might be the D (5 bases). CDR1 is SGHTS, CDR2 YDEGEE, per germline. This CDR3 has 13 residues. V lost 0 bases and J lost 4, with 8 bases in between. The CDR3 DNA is TGTGCCAGCAGCTTGGACAGGCCTTACGAGCAGTACTTC. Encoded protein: CASSLDRPYEQYF.

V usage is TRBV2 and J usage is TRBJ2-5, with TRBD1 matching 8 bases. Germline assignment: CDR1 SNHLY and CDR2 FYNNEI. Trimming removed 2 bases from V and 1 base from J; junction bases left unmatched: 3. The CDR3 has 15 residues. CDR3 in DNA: TGTGCCAGCAGTGAATATGGACAGGGCCAAGAGACCCAGTACTTC. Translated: CASSEYGQGQETQYF.

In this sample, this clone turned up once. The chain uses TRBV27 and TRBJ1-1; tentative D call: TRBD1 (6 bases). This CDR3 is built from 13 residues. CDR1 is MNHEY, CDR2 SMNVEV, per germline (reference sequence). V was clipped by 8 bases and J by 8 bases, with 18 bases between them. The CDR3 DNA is TGTGCCAGCTCCCCTCCGAACAGGGACGAAGCTTTCTTT. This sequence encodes CASSPPNRDEAFF.

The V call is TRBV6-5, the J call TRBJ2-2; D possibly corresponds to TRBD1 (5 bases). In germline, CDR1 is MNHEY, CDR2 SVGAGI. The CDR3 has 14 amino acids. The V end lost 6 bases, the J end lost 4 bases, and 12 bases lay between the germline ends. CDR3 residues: CASRGQAVTGELFF. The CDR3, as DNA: TGTGCCAGCAGGGGGCAGGCTGTCACCGGGGAGCTGTTTTTT.

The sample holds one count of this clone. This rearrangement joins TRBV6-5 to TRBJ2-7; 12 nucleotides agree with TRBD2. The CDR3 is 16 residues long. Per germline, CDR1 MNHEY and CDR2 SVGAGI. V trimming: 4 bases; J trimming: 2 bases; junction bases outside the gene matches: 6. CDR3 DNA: TGTGCCAGCAGTTTAGGACTAGCGGGGATAACCTACGAGCAGTACTTC. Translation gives CASSLGLAGITYEQYF.

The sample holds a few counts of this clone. The CDR3 coding sequence is TGTGCCAGCAGTGTCCAATCTAGCACAGATACGCAGTATTTT. It encodes CASSVQSSTDTQYF. The chain joins TRBV6-5 to TRBJ2-3; no clear D gene. Germline V gene sequence: CDR1 MNHEY, CDR2 SVGAGI. V was trimmed by 5 bases and J by 0 bases, leaving 9 bases between them. This CDR3 region has 14 residues.

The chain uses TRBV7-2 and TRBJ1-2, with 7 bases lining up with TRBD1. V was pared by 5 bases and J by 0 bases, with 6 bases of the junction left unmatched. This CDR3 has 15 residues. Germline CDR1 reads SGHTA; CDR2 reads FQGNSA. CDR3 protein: CASSPRTGSNYGYTF. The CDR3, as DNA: TGTGCCAGCAGCCCCCGGACAGGCTCTAACTATGGCTACACCTTC.

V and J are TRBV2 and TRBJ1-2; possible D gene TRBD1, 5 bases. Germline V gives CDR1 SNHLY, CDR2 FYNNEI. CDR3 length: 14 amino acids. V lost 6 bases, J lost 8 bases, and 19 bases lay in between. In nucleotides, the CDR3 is TGTGCCAGCAGGCACGGCGACAGACCGACAGGCTACACCTTC. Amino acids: CASRHGDRPTGYTF.

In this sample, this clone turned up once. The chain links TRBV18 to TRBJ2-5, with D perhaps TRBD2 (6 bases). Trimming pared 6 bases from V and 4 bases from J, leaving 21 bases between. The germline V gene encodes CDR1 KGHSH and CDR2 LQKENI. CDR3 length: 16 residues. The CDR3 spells CASSPSLEGGTETQYF. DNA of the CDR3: TGTGCCAGCTCGCCCTCTTTGGAGGGCGGGACAGAGACCCAGTACTTC. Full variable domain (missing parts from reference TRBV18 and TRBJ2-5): NAGVMQNPRHLVRRRGQEARLRCSPMKGHSHVYWYRQLPEEGLKFMVYLQKENIIDESGMPKERFSAEFPKEGPSILRIQQVVRGDSAAYFCASSPSLEGGTETQYFGPGTRLLVL.

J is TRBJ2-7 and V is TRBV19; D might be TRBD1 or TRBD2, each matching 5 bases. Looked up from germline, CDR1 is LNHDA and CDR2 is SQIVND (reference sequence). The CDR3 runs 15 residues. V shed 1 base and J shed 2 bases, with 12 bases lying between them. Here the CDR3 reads CASSIVGEGTYEQYF. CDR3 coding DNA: TGTGCCAGTAGTATAGTGGGAGAGGGGACCTACGAGCAGTACTTC.

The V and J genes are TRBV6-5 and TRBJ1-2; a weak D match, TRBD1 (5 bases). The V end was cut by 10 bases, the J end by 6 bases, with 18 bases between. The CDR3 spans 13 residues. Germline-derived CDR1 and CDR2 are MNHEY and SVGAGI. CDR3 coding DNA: TGTGCCACCATGGGACTTAATCGCCATGGCTACACCTTC. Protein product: CATMGLNRHGYTF.